A single sample is the source of the 19 T cell receptor beta chains below, sequenced in a study of shared clonotypes between healthy human individuals. Method: immunoSEQ multiplex PCR; TCRdb's copy keeps in-frame clones and lacks some. Of about 340,000 clones in the sample, roughly 80% are singletons; the top ten hold 10%. The specimen sequenced was memory CD4+ T cells sorted from blood. Subset of the sample: CD45RA-negative fraction. Receptors originate from a man aged 25-45 years in good health.

This clone showed up just a few times. The chain recombines TRBV25-1 with TRBJ2-3; 11 bases align to TRBD2. Trimming removed 10 bases from V and 4 bases from J; junction bases left unmatched: 7. Per germline, CDR1 MGHDK and CDR2 SYGVNS. The CDR3 contains 14 residues. CDR3 DNA sequence: TGTGCCACTTTGACTAGCGGGACATCAGATACGCAGTATTTT. Translating it yields CATLTSGTSDTQYF.

This chain uses TRBV19 with TRBJ2-5; possibly TRBD1 or TRBD2 for D (6 bases each). This CDR3 is built from 13 residues. CDR1 LNHDA and CDR2 SQIVND come from the germline V gene (reference sequence). Trimming removed 4 bases at V and 5 bases at J, with 11 bases between. This chain's CDR3 is CASSNGGRETQYF. The CDR3 coding sequence is TGTGCCAGTAGTAACGGGGGCCGGGAGACCCAGTACTTC.

The chain couples TRBV7-9 to TRBJ1-1; a weak D match, TRBD1 (5 bases). This CDR3 has 14 residues. Between the trimmed V and J ends, which lost 5 bases and 6 bases, there was a span of 16 bases. CDR1 is SEHNR, CDR2 FQNEAQ, per germline (reference sequence). The CDR3 DNA follows: TGTGCCAGCAGCACCCGGGGGGTTCGGTCTGAAGCTTTCTTT. Translating gives CASSTRGVRSEAFF.

This chain joins TRBV2 and TRBJ1-1; D uncertain. Trimming took off 4 bases at V and 5 bases at J, with 14 bases between the two ends. Per germline, CDR1 SNHLY and CDR2 FYNNEI. The CDR3 extends over 14 amino acids. CDR3 coding DNA: TGTGCCAGCAGTGTTTCGTGGGAATCGACTGAAGCTTTCTTT. Amino acids: CASSVSWESTEAFF.

V gene TRBV7-3 combines with J gene TRBJ2-2, with D perhaps matching TRBD1 or TRBD2 (5 bases each). The CDR3 is 16 residues long. Looked up from germline, CDR1 is SGHTA and CDR2 is FQGTGA. The V and J ends lost 1 base and 2 bases respectively, with 11 bases between them. CDR3 protein: CASSLRGMRNTGELFF. As DNA, the CDR3 is TGTGCCAGCAGCTTAAGGGGGATGAGAAACACCGGGGAGCTGTTTTTT.

This chain links TRBV30 with TRBJ2-3; the match to TRBD2 covers 7 bases. This CDR3 contains 17 residues. The V gene end was trimmed by 1 base and the J gene end by 4 bases; junction bases not matched to a gene: 14. Germline V lookup: CDR1 GTSNPN, CDR2 SVGIG (reference sequence). The DNA for the CDR3 is TGTGCCTGGAGTGGACAGTCAAGCGGGACTTTTTCAGATACGCAGTATTTT. Protein sequence: CAWSGQSSGTFSDTQYF.

The rearrangement links TRBV19 to TRBJ1-2; D is unresolved. The germline V gene has CDR1 LNHDA and CDR2 SQIVND (reference sequence). The ends were cut back, 4 bases at V and 7 bases at J, with 10 bases in the middle. The CDR3 extends over 12 amino acids. The CDR3 coding sequence is TGTGCCAGTAGTACCGGGCTTGGTGGCTACACCTTC. It translates to CASSTGLGGYTF.

The chain joins TRBV30 to TRBJ2-1; TRBD2 agrees at 14 bases. The V and J ends lost 0 bases and 8 bases, in that order; junction bases with no gene match: 6. From germline, CDR1 is GTSNPN and CDR2 SVGIG (reference sequence). This CDR3 has 16 amino acids. The CDR3 region is CAWSVRTSGRLDEQFF. The CDR3 DNA reads as TGTGCCTGGAGTGTAAGGACTAGCGGGAGGTTGGATGAGCAGTTCTTC.

There are many counts of this clone. The chain recombines TRBV10-3 with TRBJ1-5, with TRBD1 matching over 7 bases. The germline V gene has CDR1 ENHRY and CDR2 SYGVKD. This CDR3 region has 13 residues. Trimming at V came to 8 bases and at J to 0 bases, leaving 1 base not matched to a gene. The CDR3 DNA sequence: TGTGCCATCGGGACAGATAGCAATCAGCCCCAGCATTTT. This codes for CAIGTDSNQPQHF.

This rearrangement joins TRBV5-1 to TRBJ1-1; no clear D gene. There are 14 residues in the CDR3. The V and J ends lost 4 bases and 1 base respectively, with 11 bases between them. Germline V CDR1 and CDR2: SGHRS, YFSETQ. The CDR3 coding sequence is TGCGCCAGCAGCCCATGGACGGGGAACACTGAAGCTTTCTTT. Protein: CASSPWTGNTEAFF.

This clone was detected only once. V usage is TRBV5-1 and J usage is TRBJ1-1, with a possible D match to TRBD1 (6 bases). V lost 0 bases, J lost 4 bases, and 13 bases lay in between. The CDR3 spans 15 residues. Germline CDR1 is SGHRS and CDR2 is YFSETQ. The CDR3 here is CASSLGDRRGTEAFF. The CDR3 DNA reads as TGCGCCAGCAGCTTGGGTGACAGGCGGGGCACTGAAGCTTTCTTT.

This clone was counted a single time. The chain uses TRBV2 and TRBJ2-3; tentative D call: TRBD2 (5 bases). Trimming took off 3 bases at V and 1 base at J, with 11 bases between the two ends. The CDR3 has 15 amino acids. Germline V gives CDR1 SNHLY, CDR2 FYNNEI. The DNA for the CDR3 is TGTGCCAGCAGTGACGCGCGGGTCCGCACAGATACGCAGTATTTT. Its protein is CASSDARVRTDTQYF.

In regard to this clone: A much bigger clone sits one base away, suggesting this may be a read error. The chain joins TRBV7-9 to TRBJ2-5, with D perhaps TRBD1 (6 bases). Trimming took 6 bases from V and 5 from J, leaving 25 bases between them. The CDR3 has 17 residues. Germline-derived CDR1 and CDR2 are SEHNR and FQNEAQ (reference sequence). This CDR3 reads CASSYRDKGTVGETQYF. Written as DNA, the CDR3 is TGTGCCAGCAGTTACAGGGACAAGGGTACTGTAGGGGAGACCCAGTACTTC.

The J gene is TRBJ1-4, the V gene TRBV29-1, with D perhaps matching TRBD1 (5 bases). V was shortened by 6 bases and J by 7 bases, with 12 bases between the two germline ends. This CDR3 is built from 12 residues. Germline CDR1 reads SQVTM; CDR2 reads ANQGSEA. CDR3 residues: CSVVWGGEKLFF. CDR3 DNA sequence: TGCAGCGTCGTTTGGGGGGGTGAAAAACTGTTTTTT. Together with reference TRBV29-1 and TRBJ1-4, the CDR3 gives the full variable domain: SAVISQKPSRDICQRGTSLTIQCQVDSQVTMMFWYRQQPGQSLTLIATANQGSEATYESGFVIDKFPISRPNLTFSTLTVSNMSPEDSSIYLCSVVWGGEKLFFGSGTQLSVL.

The chain combines TRBV11-2 with TRBJ2-2; the match to TRBD2 covers 13 bases. V lost 3 bases to trimming and J lost 7 bases; unmatched junction nucleotides: 14. CDR3 size: 19 residues. The germline V gene has CDR1 SGHAT and CDR2 FQNNGV. CDR3 protein: CASSLDGLGLAGTVGELFF. The CDR3 coding sequence is TGTGCCAGCAGCTTGGATGGCTTGGGACTAGCGGGAACCGTCGGGGAGCTGTTTTTT. Full variable domain (remainder filled in from reference TRBV11-2 and TRBJ2-2): EAGVAQSPRYKIIEKRQSVAFWCNPISGHATLYWYQQILGQGPKLLIQFQNNGVVDDSQLPKDRFSAERLKGVDSTLKIQPAKLEDSAVYLCASSLDGLGLAGTVGELFFGEGSRLTVL.

The CDR3 nucleotides read TGTGCCAGCAGCACCCCCGCGAGTGAGCAGTACTTC. Its protein is CASSTPASEQYF. This chain joins TRBV11-2 and TRBJ2-7; D unclear. V lost 5 bases, J lost 7 bases, and 12 bases lay in between. The CDR3 extends over 12 amino acids. In germline, CDR1 is SGHAT, CDR2 FQNNGV.

The gene calls are TRBV15 and TRBJ1-4, with 7 bases that match TRBD1. J was trimmed by 7 bases and V by 1 base; bases with no gene match: 3. The CDR3 is made up of 14 amino acids. The germline V gene has CDR1 LNHNV and CDR2 YYDKDF (reference sequence). The CDR3 region has the DNA TGTGCCACCAGCAGAGCAGGGGGTAGTGAAAAACTGTTTTTT. It codes for CATSRAGGSEKLFF.

The CDR3 nucleotides are TGTGCCAGCAGCTCGCAGGGGGTCAGCGGGACTAGCGGCTACGAGCAGTACTTC. This codes for CASSSQGVSGTSGYEQYF. V usage is TRBV7-9 and J usage is TRBJ2-7; 11 bases align to TRBD2. The trim removed 4 bases at V and 3 bases at J, leaving 14 bases unmatched. CDR1 SEHNR and CDR2 FQNEAQ come from the germline V gene (reference sequence). The CDR3 has 18 residues.

This clone was recorded many times. V gene TRBV2 combines with J gene TRBJ1-5, with D uncertain. Trimming cost V 0 bases and J 9 bases, with 18 bases left between them. This CDR3 is built from 16 residues. CDR1 and CDR2 (germline): SNHLY, FYNNEI. The CDR3 nucleotides are TGTGCCAGCAGTGAAGCAAGGCTAACACCGGGAAGGCCCCAGCATTTT. Residues: CASSEARLTPGRPQHF.